This T cell receptor beta chain was documented in a study of T cells in Graves' hyperthyroidism and ophthalmopathy. This clonotype was detected ten times or more. Amplification of TCR beta CDR3 regions was performed using RNA transcripts as template. RT-PCR in the first round (using the HTBI primer set) targeted the TCR CDR3. TCRdb analysed the multiplex PCR reads with MiXCR anew, one entry per CDR3 protein. The table includes about 210,000 distinct CDR3 sequences, roughly 17% detected once. The CDR3 has 16 residues. The V gene lost 6 bases and the J gene lost 2 bases, with 18 bases spanning the gap. CDR1 MNHNS and CDR2 SASEGT come from the germline V gene.

Input material: blood. This sequence was found in a man aged 45-60 years with Graves' hyperthyroidism. The chain uses TRBV6-1 and TRBJ2-3; a possible D gene is TRBD2 (6 bases). CDR3 residues: CASRPGLARNTDTQYF. The DNA of the CDR3 is TGTGCCAGCAGGCCCGGGCTAGCGCGAAACACAGATACGCAGTATTTT.